The 4 T cell receptor beta chains presented below share a single source sample, sequenced in a study of T-cell reconstitution after alpha-beta-depleted transplantation in children. TCRbeta library construction was performed incorporating unique molecular identifiers. Each CDR3 protein is one row after TCRdb ran MiXCR on the PCR reads. The sample lists 200,000 or so distinct CDR3 sequences; 6.3% were seen once. The sequencing here drew on PBMCs, taken before TCRalphabeta/CD19-depleted stem cell transplant. These receptors came from a girl under three years old with combined immunodeficiency, due to receive a stem cell transplant.

In this sample, this clonotype turned up many times. The chain uses TRBV4-3 and TRBJ1-2, with 7 bases lining up with TRBD1. The CDR3 contains 14 residues. CDR1 is LGHNA, CDR2 YSLEER, per germline. V gave up 2 bases and J gave up 3 bases; unmatched junction bases: 3. The CDR3 region is CASSQRDRDYGYTF. The CDR3 bases are TGCGCCAGCAGCCAACGAGACAGGGACTATGGCTACACCTTC.

This clonotype was seen many times. The chain employs TRBV14 and TRBJ1-4; D is possibly TRBD1 (5 bases). The CDR3 length is 14 residues. V lost 3 bases, J lost 6 bases, and 11 bases lay in between. CDR1 and CDR2 (germline): SGHDN, FVKESK. The CDR3 sequence: CASSHRAKDEKLFF. CDR3 bases: TGTGCCAGCAGCCACAGGGCAAAGGATGAAAAACTGTTTTTT.

This clonotype was recorded at least ten times. The rearrangement links TRBV6-5 to TRBJ2-5; 10 positions match TRBD1. The CDR3 sequence is 15 residues long. V was clipped by 2 bases and J by 5 bases; unmatched bases: 5. CDR1 MNHEY and CDR2 SVGAGI come from the germline V gene. The CDR3 region has the DNA TGTGCCAGCAGTTACCTGGGACAGGGGCAGGAGACCCAGTACTTC. It yields the protein CASSYLGQGQETQYF.

The chain uses TRBV12-3 or TRBV12-4 and TRBJ1-2, with TRBD1 matching over 8 bases. This CDR3 spans 18 amino acids. J gave up 4 bases and V 7 bases, and 20 bases lay outside the gene matches. CDR3 DNA: TGTGCCAGCAACCTCCCAACGGACACGACAGGGGACTTCTATGGCTACACCTTC. It encodes CASNLPTDTTGDFYGYTF.